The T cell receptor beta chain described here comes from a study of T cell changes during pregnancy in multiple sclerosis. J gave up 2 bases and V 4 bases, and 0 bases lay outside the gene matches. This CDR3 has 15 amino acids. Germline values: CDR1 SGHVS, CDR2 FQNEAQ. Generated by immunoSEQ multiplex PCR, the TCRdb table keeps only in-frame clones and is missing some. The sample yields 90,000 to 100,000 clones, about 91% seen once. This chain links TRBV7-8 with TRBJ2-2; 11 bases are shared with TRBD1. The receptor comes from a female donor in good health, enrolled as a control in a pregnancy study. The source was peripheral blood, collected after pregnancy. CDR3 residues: CASSWTGGNTGELFF. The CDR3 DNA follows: TGTGCCAGCAGCTGGACAGGGGGCAACACCGGGGAGCTGTTTTTT. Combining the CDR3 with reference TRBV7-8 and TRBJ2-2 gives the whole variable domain GAGVSQSPRYKVAKRGQDVALRCDPISGHVSLFWYQQALGQGPEFLTYFQNEAQLDKSGLPSDRFFAERPEGSVSTLKIQRTQQEDSAVYLCASSWTGGNTGELFFGEGSRLTVL.